Following are 3 T cell receptor beta chains from one sample sequenced in a study of shared clonotypes between healthy human individuals (dated by TCRdb to the early 2020s). The library was generated by the immunoSEQ multiplex PCR assay. In its TCRdb copy, this immuneACCESS table keeps in-frame sequences only and misses some clones. Where compared with another copy, unresolved V genes explain less than half of these, and the others have no known cause. This sample comprises over a million clones, about 84% of them detected only once. The leading ten clones occupy 0.6% to 0.7% of the sample. The sequencing sample was made of memory CD4+ T cells from PBMCs. The cell subset or site label here, explained by the study, means: CD45RA-negative fraction. Source of these receptors: a man aged 18 to 30 in good health. Some clones in this sample may be carry-over from other donors' samples.

The V and J genes are TRBV28 and TRBJ2-3; possible D gene TRBD1, 6 bases. This CDR3 is 15 amino acids long. V was cut by 5 bases and J by 0 bases, with 12 bases left in between. Germline V lookup: CDR1 MDHEN, CDR2 SYDVKM. CDR3 sequence: CASSLTGRSTDTQYF. DNA for the CDR3: TGTGCCAGCAGTCTGACAGGTAGAAGCACAGATACGCAGTATTTT.

The rearrangement links TRBV28 to TRBJ1-5, with a tentative D call TRBD1 (5 bases). Deletions cut 5 bases from V and 3 bases from J, with 23 bases between. CDR1 is MDHEN and CDR2 is SYDVKM in the germline V gene. This CDR3 has 18 residues. CDR3 amino acids: CASSPILWGGVPNQPQHF. The CDR3 coding sequence is TGTGCCAGCAGTCCGATTTTATGGGGGGGGGTCCCCAATCAGCCCCAGCATTTT. Full variable domain (remainder filled in from reference TRBV28 and TRBJ1-5): DVKVTQSSRYLVKRTGEKVFLECVQDMDHENMFWYRQDPGLGLRLIYFSYDVKMKEKGDIPEGYSVSREKKERFSLILESASTNQTSMYLCASSPILWGGVPNQPQHFGDGTRLSIL.

Of note for this clone: A much larger clone sits a single nucleotide away, making a read error possible. The chain employs TRBV4-2 and TRBJ2-3; D remains ambiguous. Germline V gives CDR1 LGHNA, CDR2 YNFKEQ. The CDR3 is 13 amino acids. The ends were cut back, 1 base at V and 4 bases at J, with 6 bases in the middle. CDR3 nucleotide sequence: TGTGCCAGCAGCCAAGGGGCGTCAGATACGCAGTATTTT. As protein: CASSQGASDTQYF.